These 22 T cell receptor beta chains were sequenced from one sample in a study of blood T cell repertoires in COVID-19. Produced via immunoSEQ multiplex PCR; TCRdb's table is partial and in-frame only. This sample yields about 180,000 clones, of which roughly 81% are seen a single time; about 11% belongs to the top ten. Source material: peripheral blood. The receptors shown here come from a woman aged 80 or over with COVID-19, enrolled during active disease.

The gene calls are TRBV5-1 and TRBJ2-2, with 10 positions matching TRBD1. With 0 bases clipped from V and 4 bases from J, the junction kept 0 bases outside the gene matches. CDR3 length: 15 amino acids. Germline V CDR1 and CDR2: SGHRS, YFSETQ. The CDR3 region has the DNA TGCGCCAGCAGCTTGGGACAGGGGGCCACCGGGGAGCTGTTTTTT. This encodes CASSLGQGATGELFF.

The chain has TRBV7-2 and TRBJ2-3, with D maybe TRBD2 (6 bases). Looked up from germline, CDR1 is SGHTA and CDR2 is FQGNSA. This CDR3 has 15 residues. V dropped 2 bases and J dropped 2 bases, with 11 bases sitting between them. The CDR3 protein is CASSLFAGTTDTQYF. The CDR3 nucleotides read TGTGCCAGCAGCTTATTTGCGGGAACCACAGATACGCAGTATTTT.

The chain employs TRBV7-3 and TRBJ2-3; 7 bases agree with TRBD2. The junction had 2 bases not matched to a gene; V was cut back by 2 bases and J by 0 bases. Germline V gene data show CDR1 as SGHTA and CDR2 as FQGTGA. The CDR3 runs 15 residues. CDR3 nucleotide sequence: TGTGCCAGCAGCTTATCCGGGGGGAGCACAGATACGCAGTATTTT. The encoded protein is CASSLSGGSTDTQYF.

The V call is TRBV7-3, the J call TRBJ2-5; 14 bases align to TRBD2. The CDR3 is 17 residues long. Germline V gene sequence: CDR1 SGHTA, CDR2 FQGTGA. J was trimmed by 5 bases and V by 6 bases; bases with no gene match: 11. The CDR3 reads CASRKGTSGGFGETQYF. CDR3 DNA: TGTGCCAGCAGAAAAGGGACTAGCGGGGGCTTTGGGGAGACCCAGTACTTC.

The J gene is TRBJ2-2, the V gene TRBV19; D remains ambiguous. The CDR3 extends over 11 amino acids. CDR1 and CDR2 from the germline V gene are LNHDA and SQIVND (reference sequence). Trimming left V 8 bases short and J 8 bases short, with 9 bases between. CDR3 residues: CASYRLGELFF. Here the CDR3 DNA reads TGTGCCAGTTATCGACTTGGGGAGCTGTTTTTT.

The V and J genes are TRBV19 and TRBJ2-1; the match to TRBD1 covers 7 bases. Germline loops: CDR1 LNHDA, CDR2 SQIVND (reference sequence). CDR3 length: 15 residues. Trimming cost V 5 bases and J 2 bases; bases outside gene matches: 6. CDR3 coding DNA: TGTGCCAGTAGTTTAATGGGACAGCCCTACAATGAGCAGTTCTTC. Its protein product is CASSLMGQPYNEQFF. The variable domain in full, completed from reference TRBV19 and TRBJ2-1, reads DGGITQSPKYLFRKEGQNVTLSCEQNLNHDAMYWYRQDPGQGLRLIYYSQIVNDFQKGDIAEGYSVSREKKESFPLTVTSAQKNPTAFYLCASSLMGQPYNEQFFGPGTRLTVL.

This sequence joins TRBV4-1 and TRBJ2-3; 7 bases are shared with TRBD2. The CDR3 sequence is 16 residues long. The V segment lost 0 bases and the J segment 5 bases; nucleotides outside the gene matches: 8. From germline, CDR1 is MGHRA and CDR2 YSYEKL. CDR3 DNA: TGCGCCAGCAGCCAAGATGGAATAGCGGGTCTAGATACGCAGTATTTT. This sequence encodes CASSQDGIAGLDTQYF.

This sequence joins TRBV10-3 and TRBJ2-1, with TRBD1 matching over 10 bases. The CDR3 is 14 residues long. The germline V gene encodes CDR1 ENHRY and CDR2 SYGVKD. J lost 5 bases, V lost 10 bases, and 8 bases had no gene match. The CDR3 nucleotides read TGTGCCACCGGGACAGGGGTCGCCCACAATGAGCAGTTCTTC. Translated: CATGTGVAHNEQFF.

V is TRBV4-3 and J is TRBJ1-1; D is ambiguous. This CDR3 spans 14 amino acids. V lost 0 bases, J lost 3 bases, and 8 bases lay in between. Germline CDR1 and CDR2: LGHNA and YSLEER. The CDR3 region has the DNA TGCGCCAGCAGCCAAGAGAGGGTCGACACTGAAGCTTTCTTT. Its translation: CASSQERVDTEAFF.

DNA for the CDR3: TGTGCCAGCAGTTACTCCTACGAGACAGGGGGCTTTCTCGGGGAGCTGTTTTTT. This codes for CASSYSYETGGFLGELFF. This chain links TRBV6-2 or TRBV6-3 with TRBJ2-2; 10 bases fit TRBD1. Germline values: CDR1 MNHEY, CDR2 SVGEGT. V lost 0 bases, J lost 7 bases, and 11 bases stayed unmatched. The CDR3 sequence is 18 residues long.

This chain joins TRBV28 and TRBJ2-7; a possible D gene is TRBD1 (7 bases). The germline V gene encodes CDR1 MDHEN and CDR2 SYDVKM. The CDR3 is 15 residues long. V was cut by 10 bases and J by 2 bases, with 21 bases left in between. CDR3 amino acids: CATRGRGDPPYEQYF. The CDR3, as DNA: TGTGCCACTAGGGGGCGCGGGGACCCTCCCTACGAGCAGTACTTC. The complete variable domain, with remaining parts taken from reference TRBV28 and TRBJ2-7, reads DVKVTQSSRYLVKRTGEKVFLECVQDMDHENMFWYRQDPGLGLRLIYFSYDVKMKEKGDIPEGYSVSREKKERFSLILESASTNQTSMYLCATRGRGDPPYEQYFGPGTRLTVT.

The sample holds a few counts of this clone. J is TRBJ2-7 and V is TRBV19; a weak D match, TRBD2 (6 bases). Trimming left V 0 bases short and J 1 base short, with 16 bases between. CDR3 length: 17 amino acids. Germline V lookup: CDR1 LNHDA, CDR2 SQIVND (reference sequence). The CDR3, as DNA: TGTGCCAGTAGTATAGATGTGCGGCGGGGAGTATCCTACGAGCAGTACTTC. Protein: CASSIDVRRGVSYEQYF.

This clone was counted between two and nine times. The gene calls are TRBV6-1 and TRBJ1-5; D unresolved. This CDR3 contains 15 residues. V lost 1 base and J 2 bases, leaving 9 bases between the germline ends. Germline V gene data show CDR1 as MNHNS and CDR2 as SASEGT. CDR3 bases: TGTGCCAGCAGTGAAGGGAGGGTAGGCAATCAGCCCCAGCATTTT. It specifies CASSEGRVGNQPQHF.

This chain joins TRBV5-1 and TRBJ2-5; 11 positions agree with TRBD2. V lost 4 bases and J lost 1; bases outside the gene matches: 15. CDR1 SGHRS and CDR2 YFSETQ come from the germline V gene. The length of the CDR3 is 19 residues. CDR3 protein: CASSPEGYGTSGFQETQYF. The CDR3 DNA follows: TGCGCCAGCAGCCCCGAGGGCTACGGGACTAGCGGCTTCCAAGAGACCCAGTACTTC.

This chain joins TRBV12-3 or TRBV12-4 and TRBJ2-7; TRBD1 agrees at 7 bases. The CDR3 length is 13 residues. V lost 8 bases, J lost 9 bases, and 13 bases stayed unmatched. The CDR3 sequence: CASGLTGSHGQYF. The CDR3 DNA is TGTGCCAGCGGGCTGACAGGGTCCCACGGGCAGTACTTC.

The gene calls are TRBV7-2 and TRBJ1-3; TRBD1 agrees at 7 bases. Germline assignment: CDR1 SGHTA and CDR2 FQGNSA. Unmatched junction bases numbered 4, after V lost 5 bases and J lost 0 bases. This CDR3 spans 15 amino acids. CDR3 in DNA: TGTGCCAGCAGCGTACAGGGGTTCTCTGGAAACACCATATATTTT. Its translation: CASSVQGFSGNTIYF.

V is TRBV27 and J is TRBJ1-2; 8 nucleotides agree with TRBD1. Germline V CDR1 and CDR2: MNHEY, SMNVEV (reference sequence). The CDR3 contains 12 residues. Losses at the gene ends were 5 bases for V and 7 bases for J; bases not matched to a gene: 3. For the CDR3, the DNA is TGTGCCAGCAGTCGTACAGGGGGTGGCTACACCTTC. Translation gives CASSRTGGGYTF.

Turning to this clone: At one end, the junction sequence differs from germline, possibly due to a read error. This sequence joins TRBV5-1 and TRBJ2-1, with D hard to call. This CDR3 has 13 residues. Germline-derived CDR1 and CDR2 are SGHRS and YFSETQ. For the CDR3, the DNA is TGCGCCAGCAGCTTTAACTCCGAAGCCCCCCAAGTCTTC. As protein: CASSFNSEAPQVF.

The chain combines TRBV6-5 with TRBJ2-7, with 11 bases matching TRBD2. V dropped 5 bases and J dropped 4; count of bases not matched to a gene: 4. The germline V gene has CDR1 MNHEY and CDR2 SVGAGI. This CDR3 comprises 14 residues. CDR3 amino acids: CASSRTSGGYEQYF. Here the CDR3 DNA reads TGTGCCAGCAGTCGTACTAGCGGGGGTTACGAGCAGTACTTC.

A remark on this clone: A junction boundary mismatches the germline segment, possibly from a read error. V gene TRBV5-4 combines with J gene TRBJ2-1; TRBD2 is a possible D gene (5 bases). The CDR3 spans 14 residues. The germline V gene has CDR1 SGHNT and CDR2 YYREEE (reference sequence). As DNA, the CDR3 is TGTGCCAGCAGTTTGGAAGGACTCTACAATGAGCAGTTCTTC. Translated, it gives CASSLEGLYNEQFF. The full variable domain, its missing parts supplied by reference TRBV5-4 and TRBJ2-1, is ETGVTQSPTHLIKTRGQQVTLRCSSQSGHNTVSWYQQALGQGPQFIFQYYREEENGRGNFPPRFSGLQFPNYSSELNVNALELDDSALYLCASSLEGLYNEQFFGPGTRLTVL.

The CDR3 sequence is CASSLGTGGFYEQYF. The DNA of the CDR3 is TGTGCCAGCAGCTTGGGGACAGGAGGATTCTACGAGCAGTACTTC. The chain recombines TRBV11-2 with TRBJ2-7; TRBD1 matches 8 bases. V dropped 3 bases and J dropped 3; count of bases not matched to a gene: 7. Per the germline V gene, CDR1 is SGHAT and CDR2 is FQNNGV. This CDR3 is built from 15 residues.

CDR3 nucleotides: TGTGCCAGCAGCGTAGTTGGGGGGGCTGGAAACACCATATATTTT. This sequence encodes CASSVVGGAGNTIYF. The V call is TRBV9, the J call TRBJ1-3; possibly TRBD1 for D (5 bases). V lost 0 bases and J 2 bases, leaving 9 bases between the germline ends. Per germline, CDR1 SGDLS and CDR2 YYNGEE. The CDR3 spans 15 residues.